The T cell receptor beta chain described here comes from a study of metastatic and nonmetastatic thyroid tumors. Study context: Blood and tumor or nodule tissue repertoires from malignant and benign thyroid patients were compared. Study results and caveats: According to reports, the diversity of TCR beta was significantly higher in malignant thyroid tumors than in benign nodules, and this held in both blood and tumor samples.

Ahead of thyroid surgery, no patient had received treatment of any kind. This clone was recorded at least ten times. The target antigen is unknown. Original processing methods: Between-group CDR3 differences, defined by clinicopathological status, yielded a distant-metastasis classifier for papillary thyroid cancer. TCRdb re-analyzed the PCR reads through MiXCR. The V and J calls shown here were made by TCRdb, not taken from the authors' results. The repertoire holds tens of thousands of clones, with about 12% as singletons. Sequences were obtained from blood. The receptor was isolated from a male donor with papillary thyroid cancer or a benign thyroid nodule (not recorded which). Some clones in this sample may be carry-over from other donors' samples.

The CDR3 region is CASSLGGSHGYTF. DNA for the CDR3: TGTGCCAGCAGCTTGGGGGGTTCCCATGGCTACACCTTC. The chain employs TRBV7-9 and TRBJ1-2, with D perhaps matching TRBD1 (5 bases). V was cut by 3 bases and J by 6 bases, with 11 bases left in between. This CDR3 is 13 amino acids long. Looked up from germline, CDR1 is SEHNR and CDR2 is FQNEAQ (reference sequence).